The rows below give T cell receptor beta chains drawn from one sample of a study of T cell repertoires in cytomegalovirus infection. MiXCR was run by TCRdb on the reads, yielding one entry per CDR3 protein. Altogether around 800,000 distinct CDR3 sequences are present, about 31% being singletons, with the ten largest covering roughly 12%. These receptors have no identified antigens. Sequenced here: cultured CD8+ T cells from PBMCs, sampled from culture after CMV antigen stimulation. All receptors derive from a human donor in good health (CMV status not recorded). Some clones in this sample may be carry-over from other donors' samples. CDR3s include the opening cysteine and the closing phenylalanine or tryptophan. D genes are given only for firm matches. The size field is filled for only some rows; it gives once, few, many or a size class.

length,size,V,D,J,CDR3,DNA
14,few,TRBV27,TRBD1,TRBJ1-6,CASRLTGRNSPLHF,TGTGCCAGCAGATTGACAGGGAGGAATTCACCCCTCCACTTT
15,many,TRBV7-9,-,TRBJ2-2,CASSSRDPNTGELFF,TGTGCCAGCAGCTCCAGGGACCCGAACACCGGGGAGCTGTTTTTT
14,few,TRBV28,-,TRBJ2-6,CASTGARGANVLTF,TGTGCCAGCACGGGGGCTCGTGGGGCCAACGTCCTGACTTTC
16,few,TRBV7-9,TRBD2,TRBJ2-3,CASSYEVAGARDTQYF,TGTGCCAGCAGTTATGAGGTAGCGGGGGCGCGAGATACGCAGTATTTT
12,many,TRBV12-3/TRBV12-4,-,TRBJ2-2,CASSFGGGELFF,TGTGCCAGCAGTTTTGGCGGCGGGGAGCTGTTTTTT
14,-,TRBV7-9,-,TRBJ2-1,CASSPPSPYNEQFF,TGTGCCAGCAGCCCCCCGAGCCCCTACAATGAGCAGTTCTTC
14,few,TRBV4-1,-,TRBJ2-3,CASSQGKGRDTQYF,TGCGCCAGCAGCCAAGGAAAGGGGCGAGATACGCAGTATTTT
14,-,TRBV6-1,-,TRBJ1-6,CASRRPTGYSPLHF,TGTGCCAGCAGGCGACCGACCGGCTATTCACCCCTCCACTTT
16,few,TRBV15,-,TRBJ2-2,CATSRDRASNTGELFF,TGTGCCACCAGCAGAGATAGGGCCAGTAACACCGGGGAGCTGTTTTTT
14,many,TRBV5-5,-,TRBJ1-1,CASSSPPSGIEAFF,TGTGCCAGCAGCTCGCCACCATCGGGTATTGAAGCTTTCTTT
14,few,TRBV27,-,TRBJ2-3,CASRPLDSTDTQYF,TGTGCCAGCAGACCACTCGACAGCACAGATACGCAGTATTTT
14,few,TRBV7-9,TRBD1,TRBJ1-2,CASSRPGTGYGYTF,TGTGCCAGCAGCCGCCCCGGGACAGGGTATGGCTACACCTTC
16,once,TRBV12-3/TRBV12-4,-,TRBJ2-5,CASSFSRGKDQETQYF,TGTGCCAGCAGTTTTAGCAGGGGCAAGGACCAAGAGACCCAGTACTTC
14,-,TRBV12-3/TRBV12-4,TRBD2,TRBJ2-3,CASRERGVLDTQYF,TGTGCCAGCAGGGAGCGGGGGGTGTTGGATACGCAGTATTTT
16,-,TRBV19,-,TRBJ2-1,CASSIGTESSYNEQFF,TGTGCCAGTAGTATAGGCACAGAGAGCTCCTACAATGAGCAGTTCTTC
12,-,TRBV10-2,-,TRBJ2-2,CASSDMGGELFF,TGCGCCAGCAGTGATATGGGGGGGGAGCTGTTTTTT
14,many,TRBV7-2,-,TRBJ2-1,CASSLDISYNEQFF,TGTGCCAGCAGCTTAGACATCTCCTACAATGAGCAGTTCTTC
15,few,TRBV7-9,TRBD1,TRBJ1-5,CASSSTGDENQPQHF,TGTGCCAGCAGCTCGACAGGGGACGAGAATCAGCCCCAGCATTTT
15,-,TRBV27,-,TRBJ1-5,CASRPYDRRNQPQHF,TGTGCCAGCAGACCCTATGACAGACGAAATCAGCCCCAGCATTTT
15,-,TRBV5-1,-,TRBJ2-5,CASSANGNSQETQYF,TGCGCCAGCAGCGCTAACGGGAACTCCCAAGAGACCCAGTACTTC
13,many,TRBV29-1,TRBD1,TRBJ1-1,CSVYRDSSSEAFF,TGCAGCGTTTACCGGGACAGCTCTTCTGAAGCTTTCTTT
18,-,TRBV28,TRBD1,TRBJ1-1,CASSYRDRGRNMNTEAFF,TGTGCCAGCAGTTACCGGGACAGGGGAAGGAACATGAACACTGAAGCTTTCTTT
13,-,TRBV29-1,TRBD1,TRBJ1-2,CSVDPTGGYGYTF,TGCAGCGTTGACCCGACAGGGGGCTATGGCTACACCTTC
13,-,TRBV20-1,-,TRBJ1-2,CSARPGPYYGYTF,TGCAGTGCTAGACCGGGACCCTACTATGGCTACACCTTC
15,-,TRBV27,-,TRBJ2-7,CASSTPREYSYEQYF,TGTGCCAGCAGTACCCCAAGGGAATACTCCTACGAGCAGTACTTC
17,few,TRBV10-3,TRBD1,TRBJ2-1,CAISEPTGTATYNEQFF,TGTGCCATCAGTGAGCCGACAGGGACGGCGACCTACAATGAGCAGTTCTTC
14,-,TRBV6-2/TRBV6-3,-,TRBJ1-2,CASSPLEGVYGYTF,TGTGCCAGCAGTCCCCTCGAAGGCGTCTATGGCTACACCTTC
11,-,TRBV6-2/TRBV6-3,-,TRBJ2-1,CASSRTIEQFF,TGTGCCAGCAGCCGGACTATTGAGCAGTTCTTC
16,-,TRBV19,TRBD2,TRBJ2-2,CASSIGSGGYTGELFF,TGTGCCAGTAGTATCGGTAGCGGGGGCTACACCGGGGAGCTGTTTTTT
21,many,TRBV12-3/TRBV12-4,TRBD1,TRBJ1-5,CASSFVIPGQGDLGSNQPQHF,TGTGCCAGCAGTTTTGTCATACCGGGACAGGGGGATCTTGGCAGCAATCAGCCCCAGCATTTT
15,many,TRBV4-1,TRBD1,TRBJ2-7,CASSLSGTGTYEQYF,TGCGCCAGCAGCCTCTCCGGGACAGGGACCTACGAGCAGTACTTC
14,once,TRBV6-2/TRBV6-3,-,TRBJ1-1,CASSYTDKNTEAFF,TGTGCCAGCAGTTATACAGACAAAAACACTGAAGCTTTCTTT